Described below is a single TCR beta chain sequence and its context. Its target is not known. TCRdb's table, derived via immunoSEQ multiplex PCR, lists solely in-frame clones and lacks some. The sample holds more than 95,000 clones, 85% to 95% seen once. This entry comes from a study of T cell responses to AZD1222 COVID-19 vaccine. CDR3 size: 14 residues. Trimming took 8 bases from V and 1 from J; bases not matched to a gene: 7. Germline V lookup: CDR1 LNHNV, CDR2 YYDKDF (reference sequence). Whole-study results and caveats: Donors skewed white British and female; clonal diversity was possibly underestimated. Two AZD1222 administrations were followed by greater Spike-specific TCR breadth and depth.

Sample: peripheral blood, taken on day 0 of AZD1222 vaccination. This sequence originates from an adult in good health. The genes are TRBV15 and TRBJ2-7; the match to TRBD1 covers 8 bases. In nucleotides, the CDR3 is TGTGCCACCGCTGAGGGACAGGTTTCCTACGAGCAGTACTTC. Translating gives CATAEGQVSYEQYF. The full variable domain, rest sourced from reference TRBV15 and TRBJ2-7, is DAMVIQNPRYQVTQFGKPVTLSCSQTLNHNVMYWYQQKSSQAPKLLFHYYDKDFNNEADTPDNFQSRRPNTSFCFLDIRSPGLGDTAMYLCATAEGQVSYEQYFGPGTRLTVT.